A selection of T cell receptor beta chains follows, all from one sample in a study of blood T cell repertoires in COVID-19. Clones were read by immunoSEQ multiplex PCR, and TCRdb kept only the in-frame ones, dropping some. Of approximately 220,000 clones listed, 83% are singletons. Material for sequencing was PBMCs or T cells enriched from blood (not recorded which). All receptors come from a woman between 50 and 59 years old who had been exposed to COVID-19. Both conserved end residues are part of each CDR3. The D gene is left open where the match is weak. Clone size, where shown, is once, few, many, or a class for clones that have expanded.

j_call d_call clone_size v_call cdr3_aa cdr3_nt
TRBJ1-1 - - TRBV5-1 CASSSGQSNTEAFF TGCGCCAGCAGCTCCGGACAATCGAACACTGAAGCTTTCTTT
TRBJ1-1 TRBD1 - TRBV12-3/TRBV12-4 CASARDSEAFF TGTGCCAGCGCTAGGGACAGTGAAGCTTTCTTT
TRBJ1-1 - - TRBV11-2 CASSLDIRRVFGRTEAFF TGTGCCAGCAGCTTAGATATACGCAGGGTGTTCGGTCGCACTGAAGCTTTCTTT
TRBJ1-1 - - TRBV5-1 CASRESAANTEAFF TGCGCCAGCAGGGAATCGGCGGCGAACACTGAAGCTTTCTTT
TRBJ1-2 TRBD1 - TRBV6-1 CASSEAVGQGPYGYTF TGTGCCAGCAGTGAAGCGGTAGGACAGGGCCCCTATGGCTACACCTTC
TRBJ1-1 - - TRBV6-1 CASSEGGRSTEAFF TGTGCCAGCAGTGAAGGAGGTAGGAGCACTGAAGCTTTCTTT
TRBJ2-7 TRBD1 - TRBV28 CASRGYRGKYEQYF TGTGCCAGCAGGGGGTACAGGGGAAAATACGAGCAGTACTTC
TRBJ1-2 - - TRBV7-2 CASSLYLSYGYTF TGTGCCAGCAGCTTATATCTCTCCTATGGCTACACCTTC
TRBJ1-4 - - TRBV19 CASSISGNEKLFF TGTGCCAGTAGTATATCAGGGAACGAAAAACTGTTTTTT
TRBJ1-2 TRBD1 - TRBV18 CASSPGQGALGYTF TGTGCCAGCTCACCGGGACAGGGGGCACTTGGCTACACCTTC
TRBJ2-2 TRBD1 - TRBV11-3 CASSPQGKSGELFF TGTGCCAGCAGTCCACAGGGGAAATCCGGGGAGCTGTTTTTT
TRBJ1-5 TRBD1 - TRBV19 CASSDREDQPQHF TGTGCCAGTAGTGACAGGGAAGATCAGCCCCAGCATTTT
TRBJ2-7 - - TRBV7-9 CASSPDRFPVEQYF TGTGCCAGCAGCCCAGACAGGTTCCCTGTCGAGCAGTACTTC
TRBJ2-7 - few TRBV27 CASSFNRLQSSYEQYF TGTGCCAGCAGTTTTAACCGGTTACAGAGCTCCTACGAGCAGTACTTC
TRBJ2-7 TRBD1 - TRBV4-1 CASSDGMGTGLYEQYF TGCGCCAGCAGCGACGGTATGGGGACAGGGTTATACGAGCAGTACTTC
TRBJ1-4 TRBD1 - TRBV10-1 CASRLSRGRSEKLFF TGCGCCAGCAGACTCTCCAGGGGGCGCAGTGAAAAACTGTTTTTT
TRBJ1-1 - - TRBV12-3/TRBV12-4 CASSLGGDTEAFF TGTGCCAGCAGTTTAGGGGGGGACACTGAAGCTTTCTTT
TRBJ2-3 - - TRBV24-1 CATSDFHRTDTQYF TGTGCCACCAGTGATTTCCATCGCACAGATACGCAGTATTTT
TRBJ2-1 TRBD2 - TRBV28 CASRAGLAGGREQFF TGTGCCAGCAGAGCGGGACTAGCGGGGGGACGAGAGCAGTTCTTC
TRBJ2-7 - - TRBV15 CATSRAYGSSYEQYF TGTGCCACCAGCAGAGCCTATGGGAGCTCCTACGAGCAGTACTTC
TRBJ1-4 - - TRBV21-1 CASSTGVCEKLFF TGTGCCAGCAGCACAGGGGTTTGCGAAAAACTGTTTTTT
TRBJ2-3 TRBD1 - TRBV4-3 CASSQGDRGADTQYF TGCGCCAGCAGCCAAGGGGACAGGGGTGCAGATACGCAGTATTTT
TRBJ2-1 TRBD1 - TRBV11-2 CASSPGTAYNEQFF TGTGCCAGCAGCCCCGGGACAGCTTACAATGAGCAGTTCTTC
TRBJ2-7 TRBD1 - TRBV30 CAWSVLGTGVTEQYF TGTGCCTGGAGTGTACTTGGGACAGGAGTCACCGAGCAGTACTTC
TRBJ2-7 - - TRBV12-3/TRBV12-4 CASRSADYEQYF TGTGCCAGCAGGTCGGCGGACTACGAGCAGTACTTC
TRBJ2-7 TRBD1 - TRBV6-5 CASSYRGTGKPYEQYF TGTGCCAGCAGTTACCGCGGGACAGGCAAGCCTTACGAGCAGTACTTC
TRBJ1-1 - - TRBV6-5 CASALNTEAFF TGTGCCAGCGCGCTGAACACTGAAGCTTTCTTT
TRBJ1-6 - - TRBV28 CASSLIPYTRDKRDSPLHF TGTGCCAGCAGTTTGATCCCGTACACCCGGGACAAGAGAGATTCACCCCTCCACTTT
TRBJ1-5 - - TRBV28 CASIGQINQPQHF TGTGCCAGCATCGGACAGATTAATCAGCCCCAGCATTTT
TRBJ2-1 - - TRBV11-2 CASSLGVLGGNEQFF TGTGCCAGCAGCTTAGGGGTTTTAGGAGGAAATGAGCAGTTCTTC
TRBJ2-1 TRBD1 - TRBV5-1 CASSHGTGPYNEQFF TGCGCCAGCAGCCACGGGACAGGGCCCTACAATGAGCAGTTCTTC
TRBJ1-2 - - TRBV28 CASSSGGVKLYGYTF TGTGCCAGCAGTTCGGGAGGGGTTAAGCTCTATGGCTACACCTTC
TRBJ2-3 - - TRBV3-1/TRBV3-2 CASTQLRSTDTQYF TGTGCCAGCACCCAACTCAGGAGCACAGATACGCAGTATTTT
TRBJ2-5 TRBD2 - TRBV7-6 CASSLGGGLAGQETQYF TGTGCCAGCAGCTTAGGTGGGGGACTAGCGGGTCAAGAGACCCAGTACTTC
TRBJ2-5 - - TRBV2 CASSGRDSKETQYF TGTGCCAGCAGTGGGAGGGACTCGAAAGAGACCCAGTACTTC
TRBJ1-3 TRBD1 - TRBV7-2 CASSLEGTGFSGNTIYF TGTGCCAGCAGCTTAGAAGGGACAGGGTTCTCTGGAAACACCATATATTTT
TRBJ2-7 TRBD2 - TRBV5-1 CASSRTSGTYEQYF TGCGCCAGCAGCCGGACTAGCGGAACCTACGAGCAGTACTTC
TRBJ2-2 - - TRBV4-3 CASSRRTTGELFF TGCGCCAGCAGCCGCCGGACAACCGGGGAGCTGTTTTTT
TRBJ2-1 TRBD2 - TRBV5-4 CASSPRLAGERQFF TGTGCCAGCAGCCCCAGACTAGCGGGGGAGAGGCAGTTCTTC
TRBJ2-3 - once TRBV12-3/TRBV12-4 CASSLPGTDTQYF TGTGCCAGCAGTTTGCCCGGTACAGATACGCAGTATTTT
TRBJ1-5 - once TRBV27 CASSENWRQPQHF TGTGCCAGCAGCGAGAATTGGAGGCAGCCCCAGCATTTT
TRBJ1-1 TRBD1 - TRBV10-3 CATRDRDTEAFF TGTGCCACCCGGGACAGGGACACTGAAGCTTTCTTT
TRBJ2-3 TRBD2 - TRBV6-4 CASSREGGSTDTQYF TGTGCCAGCTCCCGGGAGGGAGGGAGCACAGATACGCAGTATTTT
TRBJ1-5 - - TRBV28 CASSLVGQSQPQHF TGTGCCAGCAGTTTGGTCGGACAGAGTCAGCCCCAGCATTTT
TRBJ2-5 - - TRBV10-1 CASSAAQGQETQYF TGCGCCAGCAGTGCGGCTCAGGGACAAGAGACCCAGTACTTC
TRBJ2-3 - - TRBV30 CAWTHSWGRDTQYF TGTGCCTGGACCCATAGTTGGGGGCGAGATACGCAGTATTTT
TRBJ1-2 - - TRBV18 CASSPEAGDYGYTF TGTGCCAGCTCACCTGAAGCGGGGGACTATGGCTACACCTTC
TRBJ1-2 - few TRBV12-3/TRBV12-4 CASSPDRAYGYTF TGTGCCAGCAGTCCTGACAGAGCATATGGCTACACCTTC
TRBJ1-6 TRBD1 once TRBV9 CASSVAGQLNSPLHF TGTGCCAGCAGCGTCGCGGGACAGCTTAATTCACCCCTCCACTTT
TRBJ2-1 - - TRBV25-1 CASRTDLGGEQFF TGTGCCAGCAGGACCGACCTGGGAGGTGAGCAGTTCTTC
TRBJ1-2 - - TRBV12-3/TRBV12-4 CASSLPVNYGYTF TGTGCCAGCAGTTTACCCGTTAACTATGGCTACACCTTC
TRBJ1-2 - - TRBV6-6 CASSSPGGGGYTF TGTGCCAGCAGTTCCCCCGGCGGCGGTGGCTACACCTTC
TRBJ2-5 TRBD1 once TRBV10-1 CASSRDSQETQYF TGCGCCAGCAGCAGGGACAGTCAAGAGACCCAGTACTTC
TRBJ1-5 TRBD1 - TRBV7-2 CASSRTGGNQPQHF TGTGCCAGCAGCCGGACAGGGGGCAATCAGCCCCAGCATTTT
TRBJ1-5 TRBD1 - TRBV28 CASSLTRDRGSNQPQHF TGTGCCAGCAGTTTAACCAGGGACAGGGGGAGCAATCAGCCCCAGCATTTT
TRBJ1-6 - - TRBV15 CATSRVQGPNSPLHF TGTGCCACCAGCAGAGTTCAGGGGCCCAATTCACCCCTCCACTTT
TRBJ2-3 - once TRBV20-1 CSATPDTQYF TGCAGTGCTACTCCCGATACGCAGTATTTT
TRBJ1-5 TRBD1 once TRBV7-9 CASSPGQGNQPQHF TGTGCCAGCAGCCCCGGACAGGGGAATCAGCCCCAGCATTTT
TRBJ1-1 - - TRBV5-4 CASSGSSAEAFF TGTGCCAGCAGCGGAAGTAGCGCTGAAGCTTTCTTT
TRBJ2-5 - - TRBV10-3 CAISEAAGWETQYF TGTGCCATCAGTGAGGCGGCGGGCTGGGAGACCCAGTACTTC